The 3 T cell receptor beta chains given below trace back to one sample, sequenced in a study of T cell repertoires in cytomegalovirus infection. These receptors are not linked to any known antigen. One entry per CDR3 protein, called by TCRdb with MiXCR from the reads. Of about 55,000 distinct CDR3 sequences listed, roughly a fifth are singletons. The sequencing used CD8+ T cells from cultured PBMCs, collected from culture after CMV antigen stimulation. The receptor set was obtained from a human donor in good health (CMV status not recorded). Some clones in this sample may be carry-over from other donors' samples.

This clonotype was counted a few times. The rearrangement joins TRBV2 to TRBJ1-4; possible D gene TRBD1, 6 bases. CDR1 is SNHLY, CDR2 FYNNEI, per germline. This CDR3 has 16 residues. Trimming pared 4 bases from V and 5 bases from J, leaving 17 bases between. The CDR3 coding sequence is TGTGCCAGCAGTGCGGGACACCCCACGAGGAATGAAAAACTGTTTTTT. It encodes CASSAGHPTRNEKLFF.

This clonotype was recorded many times. The chain employs TRBV7-2 and TRBJ2-5; D is unclear. The CDR3 runs to 13 residues. Per germline, CDR1 SGHTA and CDR2 FQGNSA. Trimming took off 5 bases at V and 4 bases at J, with 11 bases between the two ends. The chain's CDR3 is CASSADRRETQYF. DNA for the CDR3: TGTGCCAGCAGCGCGGACCGTCGAGAGACCCAGTACTTC.

This clonotype came up a few times. The DNA for the CDR3 is TGTGCCAGCAGCGCCGGACAGGGGGTCCTTACAGATACGCAGTATTTT. Amino acid sequence: CASSAGQGVLTDTQYF. The chain uses TRBV11-2 and TRBJ2-3, with TRBD1 matching 10 bases. The CDR3 covers 16 residues. V was clipped by 5 bases and J by 3 bases; unmatched bases: 8. CDR1 and CDR2 (germline): SGHAT, FQNNGV.